The T cell receptor beta chain described here comes from a study of T cell changes during pregnancy in multiple sclerosis. The repertoire was sequenced with immunoSEQ multiplex PCR; TCRdb's copy has only in-frame clones and lacks some. The data show about 38,000 clones, with almost 90% seen just once and 0.45% to 0.7% held by the top ten. The germline V and J ends were trimmed by 0 bases and 3 bases, with 11 bases remaining between them. This CDR3 has 14 amino acids. The germline CDR1 and CDR2 sequences are GTSNPN and SVGIG (reference sequence). There are a few counts of this clone. This sample comprised CD4+ T cells from peripheral blood mononuclear cells, obtained in the second trimester of pregnancy. This TCR derives from a female donor with multiple sclerosis, enrolled in a pregnancy study. This chain connects TRBV30 to TRBJ1-1; weak D call: TRBD1 (5 bases). The CDR3 bases are TGTGCCTGGAGTGTATGGGGGGTCGACACTGAAGCTTTCTTT. Translated: CAWSVWGVDTEAFF. Combining the CDR3 with reference TRBV30 and TRBJ1-1 gives the whole variable domain SQTIHQWPATLVQPVGSPLSLECTVEGTSNPNLYWYRQAAGRGLQLLFYSVGIGQISSEVPQNLSASRPQDRQFILSSKKLLLSDSGFYLCAWSVWGVDTEAFFGQGTRLTVV.